This T cell receptor beta chain appears in the sequencing data of a study of cytomegalovirus exposure and HLA in healthy donors. Across the study: The same platform used for the approximately 670 first-cohort repertoires was also used for the 120 or so validation repertoires, as a later analysis reported.

Study-wide findings and caveats: In vitro confirmation showed a few CMV-associated chains to be CMV antigen specific. Many donors shared some public TCRs, even though most TCR sequences were rare. The authors enumerated around 150 TCR beta chains as linked to cytomegalovirus.

TCRdb keeps only in-frame clones here, not all; method: immunoSEQ multiplex PCR. The sample shows almost 200,000 clones, around 80% of them seen only once. On this clone: What it recognizes is unknown.

Germline V gives CDR1 MNHEY, CDR2 SVGAGI. The CDR3 totals 14 residues. Trimming cost V 11 bases and J 4 bases, with 18 bases left between them. The gene calls are TRBV6-5 and TRBJ1-5, with a tentative D call TRBD1 (5 bases). The material sequenced was PBMCs. The sequence derives from a woman aged 25 to 45 in good health and CMV-seronegative. CDR3: CAAGGVGSNQPQHF. Here the CDR3 DNA reads TGTGCCGCCGGGGGGGTCGGGAGTAATCAGCCCCAGCATTTT.